These 21 T cell receptor beta chains came from one sample sequenced in a study of cytomegalovirus exposure and HLA in healthy donors. It was with 60 Vbeta and 13 Jbeta primers that the PCR ran. The protocol was immunoSEQ multiplex PCR, while the TCRdb copy is restricted to in-frame clones and leaves out a portion. There are 20,000 to 25,000 clones in the sample, with approximately 15% held by the top ten. Sequencing was performed on PBMCs. These receptors came from a male donor in good health and CMV-seropositive.

The chain links TRBV4-1 to TRBJ1-5; D not certain. The CDR3 has 16 amino acids. Germline CDR1 reads MGHRA; CDR2 reads YSYEKL. Trimming stripped 0 bases from V and 0 bases from J, with 9 bases between. Here the CDR3 reads CASSQEGGYSNQPQHF. DNA of the CDR3: TGCGCCAGCAGCCAAGAGGGAGGGTATAGCAATCAGCCCCAGCATTTT.

The rearrangement uses TRBV6-1 and TRBJ1-1; tentative D call: TRBD1 (6 bases). Germline loops: CDR1 MNHNS, CDR2 SASEGT. The V gene lost 7 bases and the J gene lost 5 bases, with 17 bases spanning the gap. CDR3 size: 14 residues. Here the CDR3 reads CASTEGESRTEAFF. The CDR3 DNA reads as TGTGCCAGCACCGAGGGGGAATCACGGACTGAAGCTTTCTTT.

The V gene is TRBV11-2, the J gene TRBJ2-7; 12 bases map to TRBD1. Germline values: CDR1 SGHAT, CDR2 FQNNGV. Trimming took 5 bases from V and 3 from J; bases not matched to a gene: 5. The CDR3 has 15 residues. The CDR3 DNA reads as TGTGCCAGCAGCCGGGACAGGGGGCGCGTCTACGAGCAGTACTTC. Amino acid sequence: CASSRDRGRVYEQYF. The variable domain in full, with the rest retrieved from reference TRBV11-2 and TRBJ2-7, is EAGVAQSPRYKIIEKRQSVAFWCNPISGHATLYWYQQILGQGPKLLIQFQNNGVVDDSQLPKDRFSAERLKGVDSTLKIQPAKLEDSAVYLCASSRDRGRVYEQYFGPGTRLTVT.

CDR3 sequence: CAWTAGVIGTEAFF. The CDR3 DNA follows: TGTGCCTGGACCGCGGGAGTAATAGGCACTGAAGCTTTCTTT. The chain links TRBV30 to TRBJ1-1, with D unresolved. The CDR3 runs to 14 residues. Germline loops: CDR1 GTSNPN, CDR2 SVGIG (reference sequence). Between the trimmed V and J ends, which lost 4 bases and 4 bases, there was a span of 16 bases.

The chain joins TRBV28 to TRBJ1-2, with D possibly being TRBD1 (5 bases). This CDR3 has 11 amino acids. Trimming pared 6 bases from V and 5 bases from J, leaving 7 bases between. Germline V gives CDR1 MDHEN, CDR2 SYDVKM. CDR3 sequence (DNA): TGTGCCAGCAGCGACAGATATGGCTACACCTTC. It specifies CASSDRYGYTF.

This rearrangement joins TRBV5-1 to TRBJ2-1, with 13 bases matching TRBD2. J lost 7 bases, V lost 3 bases, and 4 bases had no gene match. The CDR3 covers 15 residues. Germline CDR1 and CDR2: SGHRS and YFSETQ. The CDR3 reads CASSSTSGRVNEQFF. For the CDR3, the DNA is TGCGCCAGCAGCTCAACTAGCGGGAGGGTAAATGAGCAGTTCTTC.

The V and J genes are TRBV6-1 and TRBJ2-7; D is unresolved. The germline V gene encodes CDR1 MNHNS and CDR2 SASEGT. V was trimmed by 6 bases and J by 1 base, leaving 10 bases between them. The CDR3 sequence is 13 residues long. The CDR3 region is CASRVGRSYEQYF. CDR3 DNA sequence: TGTGCCAGCAGAGTCGGCAGGTCCTACGAGCAGTACTTC.

The chain combines TRBV4-2 with TRBJ2-1; D gene unclear. The germline CDR1 and CDR2 sequences are LGHNA and YNFKEQ. Trimming removed 1 base from V and 11 bases from J, with 6 bases in between. This CDR3 is 11 amino acids long. The CDR3 region has the DNA TGTGCCAGCAGCCAAGCCAACAAGCAGTTCTTC. Translating it yields CASSQANKQFF.

The chain uses TRBV7-9 and TRBJ1-1; maybe TRBD1 (5 bases). Germline V lookup: CDR1 SEHNR, CDR2 FQNEAQ (reference sequence). The V and J ends lost 1 base and 7 bases respectively, with 16 bases between them. This CDR3 has 15 amino acids. The CDR3 DNA is TGTGCCAGCAGCTTAGGAATTGGGGACTCCCTTGAAGCTTTCTTT. It specifies CASSLGIGDSLEAFF.

This chain links TRBV9 with TRBJ1-2; D call uncertain. Germline CDR1 SGDLS, CDR2 YYNGEE. V was clipped by 5 bases and J by 4 bases, with 9 bases between them. The CDR3 length is 12 residues. In nucleotides, the CDR3 is TGTGCCAGCAGTGGACTCAGCTATGGCTACACCTTC. Translating it yields CASSGLSYGYTF.

The rearrangement links TRBV5-4 to TRBJ1-1; no reliable D call. The germline gives CDR1 SGHNT, CDR2 YYREEE (reference sequence). Trimming stripped 0 bases from V and 6 bases from J, with 15 bases between. The CDR3 is 15 amino acids. The CDR3 reads CASSLASGGIAEAFF. In nucleotides, the CDR3 is TGTGCCAGCAGCTTGGCCTCAGGAGGAATCGCTGAAGCTTTCTTT. The whole variable domain, remainder taken from reference TRBV5-4 and TRBJ1-1, is ETGVTQSPTHLIKTRGQQVTLRCSSQSGHNTVSWYQQALGQGPQFIFQYYREEENGRGNFPPRFSGLQFPNYSSELNVNALELDDSALYLCASSLASGGIAEAFFGQGTRLTVV.

V usage is TRBV30 and J usage is TRBJ2-2; 7 nucleotides align to TRBD1. The CDR3 is 13 amino acids. V shed 5 bases, J shed 5 bases, and the junction held 5 bases outside the gene matches. Germline lookup yields CDR1 GTSNPN and CDR2 SVGIG (reference sequence). In DNA, the CDR3 is TGTGCCTGGTGGACAGGAGAGACCGGGGAGCTGTTTTTT. Translated, it gives CAWWTGETGELFF.

This chain joins TRBV6-5 and TRBJ1-2; 8 bases map to TRBD1. The J segment lost 7 bases and the V segment lost 3 bases, leaving 4 bases of the junction unmatched. CDR3 length: 13 amino acids. Germline V gives CDR1 MNHEY, CDR2 SVGAGI. The CDR3 DNA reads as TGTGCCAGCAGTTATACAGGGGGGCTTGGCTACACCTTC. It translates to CASSYTGGLGYTF.

The genes are TRBV28 and TRBJ2-7; 7 bases are a match to TRBD1. Germline assignment: CDR1 MDHEN and CDR2 SYDVKM. The CDR3 is made up of 15 amino acids. Trimming cost V 4 bases and J 4 bases; bases outside gene matches: 10. CDR3 residues: CASSSTRDSLYEQYF. Written as DNA, the CDR3 is TGTGCCAGCAGTTCCACCCGGGACAGCTTGTACGAGCAGTACTTC.

The gene calls are TRBV29-1 and TRBJ2-7, with a possible D match to TRBD1 (7 bases). Trimming shortened V by 7 bases and J by 1 base, and 17 bases separated the two germline ends. CDR1 and CDR2 (germline): SQVTM, ANQGSEA. The CDR3 contains 14 residues. For the CDR3, the DNA is TGCAGCGCTCAAGGGGGGACAGAGTCCTACGAGCAGTACTTC. Protein product: CSAQGGTESYEQYF.

This sequence joins TRBV5-4 and TRBJ2-6; 7 nucleotides match TRBD2. The CDR3 spans 14 residues. Per germline, CDR1 SGHNT and CDR2 YYREEE (reference sequence). V was clipped by 4 bases and J by 10 bases; unmatched bases: 8. The CDR3 coding sequence is TGTGCCAGCAGCCCACTAGCGATTCGGAACGTCCTGACTTTC. The encoded protein is CASSPLAIRNVLTF.

The chain uses TRBV30 and TRBJ1-1; 7 bases line up with TRBD1. This CDR3 is 14 amino acids long. The ends lost 3 bases at V and 4 bases at J; junction bases unmatched: 8. Germline V gives CDR1 GTSNPN, CDR2 SVGIG (reference sequence). CDR3 sequence reads: CAWSTQGWATEAFF. CDR3 DNA sequence: TGTGCCTGGAGCACACAGGGGTGGGCCACTGAAGCTTTCTTT.

A word on this clone: The junction and the germline gene differ at one end; a read error may be behind it. The CDR3 region is CARSSLHGYTF. The CDR3 DNA is TGTGCCAGAAGCTCACTTCATGGCTACACCTTC. The rearrangement links TRBV7-9 to TRBJ1-2; D is unresolved. The CDR3 is 11 residues long. CDR1 and CDR2 from the germline V gene are SEHNR and FQNEAQ (reference sequence).

The CDR3 DNA reads as TGTGCCAGCAGCTCCACATACGAGCAGTACTTC. Encoded protein: CASSSTYEQYF. The chain uses TRBV7-9 and TRBJ2-7; no clear D. The V end was cut by 4 bases, the J end by 4 bases, with 5 bases between. The CDR3 is 11 amino acids. In germline, CDR1 is SEHNR, CDR2 FQNEAQ (reference sequence).

The V call is TRBV7-6, the J call TRBJ2-3; no reliable D call. This CDR3 has 14 amino acids. The germline V and J ends were trimmed by 7 bases and 0 bases, with 11 bases remaining between them. Per the germline V gene, CDR1 is SGHVS and CDR2 is FNYEAQ. The CDR3 DNA is TGTGCCAGCACCCCGTTCGGGAGCACAGATACGCAGTATTTT. Translating gives CASTPFGSTDTQYF.

The CDR3 DNA follows: TGTGCCAGCAGCCCACCGGGGGCTAGCGGACGCCAGGAGCAGTTCTTC. Its translation is CASSPPGASGRQEQFF. The J gene is TRBJ2-1, the V gene TRBV9; D perhaps matches TRBD2 (7 bases). Germline-derived CDR1 and CDR2 are SGDLS and YYNGEE. This CDR3 spans 16 amino acids. The ends were cut back, 4 bases at V and 10 bases at J, with 24 bases in the middle. The full variable domain, rest sourced from reference TRBV9 and TRBJ2-1, is DSGVTQTPKHLITATGQRVTLRCSPRSGDLSVYWYQQSLDQGLQFLIQYYNGEERAKGNILERFSAQQFPDLHSELNLSSLELGDSALYFCASSPPGASGRQEQFFGPGTRLTVL.